Reported below is one T cell receptor beta chain. Its matching antigen is unknown. The CDR3 runs 13 residues. V gave up 6 bases and J gave up 1 base, with 12 bases separating them. CDR1 and CDR2 (germline): SQVTM, ANQGSEA. As controls, healthy donors matched for age and sex were used. The data were taken from a study of CD8 T cells in Susac syndrome. Study findings and constraints: Only a relatively small number of individuals were included in the TCR sequencing and HLA analysis.

An amount of RNA that ranged from roughly 0.5 to 1 ug was reverse transcribed with random hexamers. Amplification of TCR beta CDR3 by immunoSEQ multiplex PCR spanned 54 Vbeta and 13 Jbeta. TCRdb re-called the immunoSEQ multiplex PCR reads with MiXCR, one entry per CDR3 protein. Of 150,000 to 200,000 distinct CDR3 sequences in the sample, around 94% are singletons; the top ten hold roughly 0.13%. V usage is TRBV29-1 and J usage is TRBJ1-1, with D maybe TRBD1 (6 bases). The sample comprised CD4+ T cells from PBMCs. The TCR sequence derives from a human donor in good health. The CDR3 DNA follows: TGCAGCGTCAGGTGGACAGAGAACACTGAAGCTTTCTTT. It codes for CSVRWTENTEAFF. Drawing the rest from reference TRBV29-1 and TRBJ1-1, the complete variable domain is SAVISQKPSRDICQRGTSLTIQCQVDSQVTMMFWYRQQPGQSLTLIATANQGSEATYESGFVIDKFPISRPNLTFSTLTVSNMSPEDSSIYLCSVRWTENTEAFFGQGTRLTVV.